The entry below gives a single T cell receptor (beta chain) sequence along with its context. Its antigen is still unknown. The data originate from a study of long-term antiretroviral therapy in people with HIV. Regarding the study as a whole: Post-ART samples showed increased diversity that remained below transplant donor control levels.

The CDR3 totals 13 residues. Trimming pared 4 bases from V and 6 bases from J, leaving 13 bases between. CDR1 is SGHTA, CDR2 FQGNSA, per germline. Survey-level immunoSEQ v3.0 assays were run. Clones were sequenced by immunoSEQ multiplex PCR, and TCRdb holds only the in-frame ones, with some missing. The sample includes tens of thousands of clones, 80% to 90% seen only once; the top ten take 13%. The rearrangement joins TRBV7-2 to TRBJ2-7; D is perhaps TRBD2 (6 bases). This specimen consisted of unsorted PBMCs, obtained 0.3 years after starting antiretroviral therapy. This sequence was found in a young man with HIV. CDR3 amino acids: CASSSWQGGEQYF. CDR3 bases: TGTGCCAGCAGCTCTTGGCAGGGAGGCGAGCAGTACTTC.